This TCR beta chain was found in a study of blood T cell repertoires in COVID-19. Across the study: The samples span acute and convalescent COVID-19 from the United States, Italy and Spain. The cDNA or gDNA used as material had been derived from T cells, B-cell-depleted T cells, or PBMCs.

Source study methods: Reference gene primer amplification in the assay estimated nucleated cell counts. Using immunoSEQ multiplex PCR, the repertoire was profiled, and TCRdb retains in-frame clones only, with some absent. V, J and clone size reflect that table, while D and trimming were determined from the DNA. The repertoire holds about 120,000 clones, with approximately 90% as singletons. The CDR3 runs to 15 residues. Trimming at V came to 4 bases and at J to 0 bases, leaving 3 bases not matched to a gene. CDR1 and CDR2 (germline): LNHDA, SQIVND (reference sequence). The chain combines TRBV19 with TRBJ2-3; 8 positions match TRBD1. This TCR was sampled from a human donor with active COVID-19. The donor label of this sample is uncertain. Sequenced input: peripheral blood. DNA of the CDR3: TGTGCCAGTAGTAAGGACAGGGTTAGCACAGATACGCAGTATTTT. It codes for CASSKDRVSTDTQYF.